The clone carrying this T cell receptor beta chain was detected ten times or more. Its target is unknown. Unique molecular identifier tags were affixed to discrete cDNA molecules. TCRdb called the 5' RACE reads again in MiXCR, with one record for every CDR3 protein. The sample yields about 64,000 distinct CDR3 sequences, over 9.5% seen once. Germline V gene data show CDR1 as SGHTA and CDR2 as FQGNSA. Between the trimmed V and J ends, which lost 1 base and 0 bases, there was a span of 3 bases. The CDR3 covers 13 residues. This entry belongs to a study of early T cells in non-severe SARS-CoV-2 infection. Looking at the study overall: Bulk RNA from unsorted whole blood was sequenced; chains were unpaired. Study results and limitations: VDJdb matching skewed toward anti-spike CD8 responses, missing private and CD4 specificities.

The chain joins TRBV7-2 to TRBJ2-5; no clear D gene. Source: whole blood, taken at baseline. The receptor's source is an adult who was a healthcare worker with PCR-confirmed SARS-CoV-2 infection or an uninfected control (not recorded which). CDR3 protein: CASSLVYQETQYF. As DNA, the CDR3 is TGTGCCAGCAGCTTAGTCTACCAAGAGACCCAGTACTTC.